This T cell receptor (beta chain) was sequenced for a study of blood T cell repertoires in COVID-19 (dated by TCRdb to 2019 to 2021). Regarding the complete study: The collaborator samples originated in the United States, Italy and Spain and spanned the acute and convalescent phases of COVID-19. The prospective study material was composed of cDNA or gDNA derived from T cells, B-cell-depleted T cells, or PBMCs. Subjects who had been exposed to COVID-19, were actively infected with it, or had recovered from it provided the deeply sampled blood TCRbeta repertoires that made up the dataset. The repertoires were released in a freely available public database meant as a resource for research on the immune response to SARS-CoV-2. The samples were drawn from the first 160 participants of the ongoing ImmuneRACE study and from over a thousand subjects provided by 6 global collaborators. Nearly every sample came with metadata listing a de-identified subject ID, COVID-19 status, age in years and sex. HLA class I and class II types, where available, came from metadata supplied by the sample provider rather than from assay-based typing.

The study at large found these results: Clinical and demographic metadata were provided uncurated, with the amount varying by source and participant.

Worth noting for this clone: The antigen it binds to is not known. No base-level quality is on record; no much larger clone is a single base apart.

TCRbeta CDR3 regions were amplified from genomic DNA using the immunoSEQ Assay, a bias-controlled multiplex PCR. The authors processed their data as follows. Within the assay, amplification of reference gene primers was used to estimate how many nucleated cells each sample contained. Sequence reads were collapsed and filtered to measure the absolute abundance of every unique TCRbeta CDR3 rearrangement. For each sample, productive Simpson clonality was calculated as the square root of Simpson's diversity index across productive rearrangements. TCRdb took this table from immuneACCESS and kept in-frame rearrangements with V and J called. Such tables lack part of the clones; where checked against another copy, unresolved V genes explain under half of the gap, and the rest is unexplained. V and J calls and clone size are given by that table; D and trimming were obtained from the DNA. The table for this sample lists more than 200,000 clones; around nine tenths of them were counted only once. The leading ten clones occupy over 4% of the sample.

One collaborating source in Seattle enrolled patients while the patients were actively infected and followed the patients over time throughout the course of disease. The collaborating institutions used their own protocols to collect whole blood in K2EDTA tubes. Collaborator samples were shipped for TCRbeta analysis as frozen whole blood, isolated PBMCs, or DNA extracted from either sample type. The V end gives up 5 bases and the J end 6 bases, leaving 6 bases in the junction not matched to a gene. CDR1 and CDR2 are read off the germline V gene as SGHAT and FQNNGV. The CDR3 runs 14 amino acids, cysteine and phenylalanine included. The DNA shown is the 42-base CDR3, in frame from base 1.

Sequencing was performed on peripheral blood. Here the chain combines TRBV11-2 and TRBJ1-5, with 8 central nucleotides matching TRBD1. The sequence came from a woman in her fifties or sixties with COVID-19, enrolled during active disease. The nucleotide sequence is given as TGTGCCAGCAGCCCGGACAGGGTGGCTCAGCCCCAGCATTTT. Protein translation: CASSPDRVAQPQHF.